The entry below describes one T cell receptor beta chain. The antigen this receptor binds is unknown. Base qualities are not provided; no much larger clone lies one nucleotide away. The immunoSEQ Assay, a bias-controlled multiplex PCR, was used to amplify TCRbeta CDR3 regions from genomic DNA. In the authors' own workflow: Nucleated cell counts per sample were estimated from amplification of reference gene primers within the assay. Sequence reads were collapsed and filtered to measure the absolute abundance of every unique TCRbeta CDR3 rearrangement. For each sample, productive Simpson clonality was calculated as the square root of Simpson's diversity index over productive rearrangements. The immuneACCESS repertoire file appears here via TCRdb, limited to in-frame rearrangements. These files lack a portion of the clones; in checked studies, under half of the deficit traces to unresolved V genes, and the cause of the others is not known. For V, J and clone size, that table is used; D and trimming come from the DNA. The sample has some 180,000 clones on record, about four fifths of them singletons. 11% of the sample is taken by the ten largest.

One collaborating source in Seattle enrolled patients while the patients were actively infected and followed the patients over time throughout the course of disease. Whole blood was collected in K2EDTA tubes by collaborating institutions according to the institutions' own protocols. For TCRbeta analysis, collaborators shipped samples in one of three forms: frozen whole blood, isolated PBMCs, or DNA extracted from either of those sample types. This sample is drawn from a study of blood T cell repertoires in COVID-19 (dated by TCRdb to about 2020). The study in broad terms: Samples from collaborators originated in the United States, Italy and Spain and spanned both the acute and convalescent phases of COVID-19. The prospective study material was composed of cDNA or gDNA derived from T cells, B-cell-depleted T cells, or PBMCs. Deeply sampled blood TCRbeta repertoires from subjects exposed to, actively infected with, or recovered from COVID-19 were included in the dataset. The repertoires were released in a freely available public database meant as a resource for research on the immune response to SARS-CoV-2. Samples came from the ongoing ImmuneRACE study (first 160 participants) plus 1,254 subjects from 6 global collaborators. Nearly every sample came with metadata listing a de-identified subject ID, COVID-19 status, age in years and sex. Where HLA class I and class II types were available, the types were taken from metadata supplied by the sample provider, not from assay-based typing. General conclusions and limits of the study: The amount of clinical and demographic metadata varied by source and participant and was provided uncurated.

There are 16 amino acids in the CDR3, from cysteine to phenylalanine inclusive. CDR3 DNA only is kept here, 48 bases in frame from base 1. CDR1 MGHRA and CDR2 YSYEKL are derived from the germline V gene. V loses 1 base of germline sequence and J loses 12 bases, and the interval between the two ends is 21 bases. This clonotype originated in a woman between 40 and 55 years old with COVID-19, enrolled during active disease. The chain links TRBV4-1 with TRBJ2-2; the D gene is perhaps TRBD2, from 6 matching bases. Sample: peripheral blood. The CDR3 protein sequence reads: CASSQGLGGAFSQLFF. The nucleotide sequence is TGCGCCAGCAGCCAAGGGTTGGGGGGAGCGTTCTCGCAGCTGTTTTTT.